Each of the 22 T cell receptor beta chains below was sequenced from the same sample in a study of tumor-infiltrating lymphocytes in oesophageal squamous cell carcinoma. TCRdb independently ran MiXCR on the PCR reads; one entry per CDR3 protein. Of 21,000 or so distinct CDR3 sequences in the sample, less than 45% were seen once. Sequenced sample: esophageal tumor tissue. The receptors stem from a male donor with esophageal squamous cell carcinoma.

V usage is TRBV25-1 and J usage is TRBJ1-2, with a possible D match to TRBD1 (5 bases). The CDR3 totals 14 residues. Per germline, CDR1 MGHDK and CDR2 SYGVNS. Trimming removed 2 bases at V and 3 bases at J, with 10 bases between. The CDR3 reads CASSEQGRDYGYTF. The CDR3 nucleotides are TGTGCCAGCAGTGAACAGGGCCGGGACTATGGCTACACCTTC.

V usage is TRBV11-2 and J usage is TRBJ2-1, with TRBD2 identical over 7 bases. Germline loops: CDR1 SGHAT, CDR2 FQNNGV. After removal of 6 bases from V and 6 bases from J, the junction contained 5 bases not matched to a gene. The CDR3 length is 13 residues. The CDR3 region is CASSSGWGNEQFF. The DNA for the CDR3 is TGTGCCAGCAGTAGCGGGTGGGGCAATGAGCAGTTCTTC.

V is TRBV18 and J is TRBJ2-2; 8 bases are a match to TRBD1. The CDR3 has 14 amino acids. Germline CDR1 and CDR2: KGHSH and LQKENI. V shed 4 bases, J shed 6 bases, and the junction held 4 bases outside the gene matches. This CDR3 is CASSLQQGAGELFF. Written as DNA, the CDR3 is TGTGCCAGCTCACTTCAACAGGGGGCCGGGGAGCTGTTTTTT.

Remarks on this clonotype: It is unclear where the CDR3 begins or ends on the DNA, so no DNA is shown, and the CDR3 is as TCRdb lists it. V gene TRBV5-1 combines with J gene TRBJ2-6; no DNA check was done on the table's D call, TRBD1. In germline, CDR1 is SGHRS, CDR2 YFSETQ. The CDR3 length equals 13 residues, ends included. This CDR3 reads CASWDRLWLHLRF.

This clonotype was recorded many times. A single base separates this from a much larger clone, so it may be a read error. V is TRBV6-1 and J is TRBJ2-5; D is ambiguous. CDR1 and CDR2 from the germline V gene are MNHNS and SASEGT. The CDR3 consists of 14 residues. Trimming took 4 bases from V and 11 from J, leaving 20 bases between them. The CDR3 protein is CASSATYSNHEQYF. The CDR3 coding sequence is TGTGCCAGCAGTGCGACCTACAGTAACCATGAGCAGTACTTC.

J is TRBJ2-5 and V is TRBV12-3 or TRBV12-4; D might be TRBD2 (5 bases). The J call is uncertain, as TRBJ2-7 better fits the DNA end. The length of the CDR3 is 12 residues. The CDR3 is CASSFVGSEQYF. CDR3 nucleotide sequence: TGTGCCAGCAGTTTTGTTGGGAGCGAGCAGTACTTC.

This chain connects TRBV7-6 to TRBJ2-1; perhaps TRBD2 as D (6 bases). The CDR3 runs to 14 residues. Germline lookup yields CDR1 SGHVS and CDR2 FNYEAQ. V was trimmed by 4 bases and J by 4 bases, leaving 11 bases between them. The DNA for the CDR3 is TGTGCCAGCAGCTCGGTTGGGGGGTACAATGAGCAGTTCTTC. Its protein product is CASSSVGGYNEQFF.

Details on this clonotype: It may be a read error: a sequence one base away is much more abundant. The rearrangement joins TRBV28 to TRBJ2-1; D remains ambiguous. The V end was cut by 6 bases, the J end by 10 bases, with 13 bases between. The CDR3 totals 12 residues. CDR1 is MDHEN and CDR2 is SYDVKM in the germline V gene. This CDR3 is CASRSRFREQFF. CDR3 sequence (DNA): TGTGCCAGCAGGTCTAGATTTAGGGAGCAGTTCTTC.

J is TRBJ2-3 and V is TRBV11-3; possibly TRBD2 for D (6 bases). The CDR3 covers 16 residues. V lost 1 base and J lost 2, with 13 bases in between. Germline CDR1 SGHNT, CDR2 YENEEA. CDR3 loop: CASSLGLDINTDTQYF. DNA of the CDR3: TGTGCCAGCAGCTTAGGACTAGACATCAACACAGATACGCAGTATTTT.

The chain links TRBV7-6 to TRBJ2-1, with a tentative D call TRBD1 (5 bases). The J call may be mistaken, given a closer DNA end match to TRBJ2-7. This CDR3 is 15 amino acids long. Per the germline V gene, CDR1 is SGHVS and CDR2 is FNYEAQ. Here the CDR3 DNA reads TGTGCCAGCAGCTTAGTAGCAGGACACTCCTACGAGCAGTACTTC. This translates into CASSLVAGHSYEQYF.

This clonotype was seen a few times. The J gene is TRBJ1-1, the V gene TRBV9, with unresolved D. The germline V and J ends were trimmed by 0 bases and 0 bases, with 9 bases remaining between them. CDR1 is SGDLS and CDR2 is YYNGEE in the germline V gene. The CDR3 loop spans 15 amino acids. The CDR3 loop reads CASSVAGSMNTEAFF. In DNA, the CDR3 is TGTGCCAGCAGCGTAGCGGGCAGTATGAACACTGAAGCTTTCTTT.

The gene calls are TRBV19 and TRBJ2-7, with D perhaps matching TRBD1 (6 bases). The tail of the sequence fits TRBJ2-1 better, so the J call may be wrong. Looked up from germline, CDR1 is LNHDA and CDR2 is SQIVND (reference sequence). This CDR3 is built from 14 residues. The CDR3 region has the DNA TGTGCCAGTAGTATAGGACAGGAGACCTACGAGCAGTTCTTC. Translation: CASSIGQETYEQFF.

V is TRBV10-3 and J is TRBJ2-5, with 10 bases that match TRBD2. The end of the DNA aligns better with TRBJ2-7, so the J call may be wrong. The germline CDR1 and CDR2 sequences are ENHRY and SYGVKD. CDR3 length: 14 residues. CDR3 DNA sequence: TGTGCCATCAGTGATGGGGCTAGCGGGAGCGAGCAGTACTTC. Amino acids: CAISDGASGSEQYF.

This clonotype has at least ten counts. The chain links TRBV4-2 to TRBJ2-7, with TRBD2 matching 12 bases. The CDR3 is made up of 16 amino acids. Germline CDR1 reads LGHNA; CDR2 reads YNFKEQ. V dropped 0 bases and J dropped 3; count of bases not matched to a gene: 3. The CDR3 bases are TGTGCCAGCAGCCAAGATAAACTAGCGGGGGGCTACGAGCAGTACTTC. Its protein product is CASSQDKLAGGYEQYF.

This clonotype was observed many times. This CDR3 is missing its conserved last phenylalanine or tryptophan, likely due to a read error. Because the CDR3's place on the DNA is in doubt, the DNA is left out and the CDR3 is given as listed by TCRdb. V and J are TRBV7-2 and TRBJ2-6; TRBD2, the table's D call, was not compared with the DNA. Looked up from germline, CDR1 is SGHTA and CDR2 is FQGNSA. Ends included, the CDR3 has 9 residues. CDR3 in amino acids: CASSLSITS.

The gene calls are TRBV12-3 or TRBV12-4 and TRBJ2-4, with TRBD2 as a possible D gene (7 bases). This CDR3 comprises 14 residues. The germline V and J ends were trimmed by 6 bases and 3 bases, with 12 bases remaining between them. In DNA form, the CDR3 reads TGTGCCAGCAGAGAGCGGGACAACAAAAACATTCAGTACTTC. Protein: CASRERDNKNIQYF.

Comments on this clonotype: It is likely a read error, because the conserved phenylalanine at the end of the CDR3 is missing. The limits of the CDR3 on the DNA are not certain, so only TCRdb's listed CDR3 is given. V and J are TRBV5-1 and TRBJ2-5; the D segment call TRBD2 is taken from the table without a DNA check. The CDR3 has 16 amino acids, counting both end residues. Germline lookup yields CDR1 SGHRS and CDR2 YFSETQ. The chain's CDR3 is CASSLLTGGYGYTFGS.

This clonotype was counted ten times or more. This chain uses TRBV5-5 with TRBJ2-7; 10 bases match TRBD1. The trim removed 0 bases at V and 0 bases at J, leaving 9 bases unmatched. Germline CDR1 is SGHKS and CDR2 is YYEKEE (reference sequence). The CDR3 is 18 amino acids. The CDR3, as DNA: TGTGCCAGCAGCTTGGAGGGGCACGGGACAGGGGTCTCCTACGAGCAGTACTTC. Protein: CASSLEGHGTGVSYEQYF.

Details on this clonotype: This likely comes from a read error, as the CDR3 has no conserved phenylalanine or tryptophan at its end. The DNA is left out, because the CDR3 cannot be placed on it with certainty; the CDR3 is given as TCRdb lists it. The rearrangement uses TRBV6-1 and TRBJ1-1; TRBD1, the table's D call, was not compared with the DNA. From germline, CDR1 is MNHNS and CDR2 SASEGT. 18 amino acids form the CDR3, both terminal residues included. The CDR3 sequence: CASRGGGGMKRMSSSSAP.

The genes are TRBV7-2 and TRBJ2-5; the match to TRBD2 covers 8 bases. The DNA end lines up better with TRBJ2-7; the J call may be wrong. The V gene's germline CDR1 is SGHTA and CDR2 FQGNSA. CDR3 length: 14 residues. The CDR3 DNA reads TGTGCCAGCAGGAGAAGCGGGAGTTCGTACGAGCAGTACTTC. This sequence encodes CASRRSGSSYEQYF.

This clonotype qualifies as large (0.1 to 1%). V and J are TRBV7-9 and TRBJ2-7; 9 nucleotides match TRBD2. With 0 bases clipped from V and 5 bases from J, the junction kept 11 bases outside the gene matches. CDR1 and CDR2 (germline): SEHNR, FQNEAQ (reference sequence). The CDR3 loop spans 17 amino acids. CDR3 sequence reads: CASSLALAGESYDEQYF. The CDR3 DNA reads as TGTGCCAGCAGCTTAGCATTAGCGGGAGAGTCATACGACGAGCAGTACTTC.

In this sample, this clonotype turned up a few times. This chain links TRBV9 with TRBJ1-1; D uncertain. Trimming took 0 bases from V and 5 from J, leaving 11 bases between them. The CDR3 contains 14 residues. CDR1 is SGDLS and CDR2 is YYNGEE in the germline V gene. The CDR3 protein is CASSVVSGITEAFF. The CDR3 DNA reads as TGTGCCAGCAGCGTAGTTAGTGGGATAACTGAAGCTTTCTTT.